What follows are 9 T cell receptor beta chains derived from one specimen sequenced in a study of beta chain features in type 1 diabetes (dated by TCRdb to the late 2010s). Library method: the immunoSEQ multiplex PCR assay. The entire isolated RNA was reverse transcribed using the High Capacity cDNA Reverse Transcription Kit, and thus expressed TCRB transcripts were sequenced. TCRdb's version of the immuneACCESS table is confined to in-frame rearrangements and falls short of the full clone set. An unresolved V gene accounts for under half of the shortfall where checked; the remainder is of unknown origin. The sample records 300,000 or so clones, 8% of which are singletons. Clones ranked in the top ten supply less than 0.45% of the sample. Input material: central memory CD4+ T cells from blood. The receptors shown here come from a young woman in good health.

This chain connects TRBV6-5 to TRBJ2-1; 7 bases fit TRBD2. V gave up 6 bases and J gave up 4 bases; unmatched junction bases: 9. Germline V CDR1 and CDR2: MNHEY, SVGAGI. The CDR3 is made up of 15 amino acids. CDR3 in DNA: TGTGCCAGCAGCCCTGGACTAGGCCCTTACAATGAGCAGTTCTTC. This codes for CASSPGLGPYNEQFF.

The sample holds a few counts of this clone. The chain recombines TRBV7-8 with TRBJ1-2; D is undetermined. Trimming removed 5 bases from V and 5 bases from J, with 21 bases in between. From germline, CDR1 is SGHVS and CDR2 FQNEAQ. The CDR3 loop spans 16 amino acids. CDR3 nucleotide sequence: TGTGCCAGCAGCAACCAGAGTCCGCGGGATAAGTATGGCTACACCTTC. This encodes CASSNQSPRDKYGYTF.

V gene TRBV6-5 combines with J gene TRBJ2-1; 12 nucleotides align to TRBD2. CDR1 MNHEY and CDR2 SVGAGI come from the germline V gene. The ends lost 6 bases at V and 7 bases at J; junction bases unmatched: 4. The CDR3 covers 14 residues. This chain's CDR3 is CASSKLAGGNEQFF. CDR3 coding DNA: TGTGCCAGCAGCAAACTAGCGGGGGGTAATGAGCAGTTCTTC.

This clone appeared a few times. The rearrangement joins TRBV7-3 to TRBJ2-1, with 8 bases that match TRBD2. Trimming took 5 bases from V and 4 from J; bases not matched to a gene: 13. Germline CDR1 SGHTA, CDR2 FQGTGA. The CDR3 spans 17 residues. The CDR3 DNA reads TGTGCCAGCAGCCCCCAAACCCTAGCGGGCTTGTACAATGAGCAGTTCTTC. Translated, it gives CASSPQTLAGLYNEQFF.

The chain combines TRBV9 with TRBJ2-1, with TRBD2 matching over 14 bases. The V and J ends lost 3 bases and 10 bases, in that order; junction bases with no gene match: 6. Per germline, CDR1 SGDLS and CDR2 YYNGEE. This CDR3 is built from 15 residues. The CDR3 here is CASSAGLAGVGEQFF. The DNA of the CDR3 is TGTGCCAGCAGCGCGGGACTAGCGGGAGTGGGGGAGCAGTTCTTC.

This clone came up a few times. The chain combines TRBV7-9 with TRBJ2-7; possible D gene TRBD2, 5 bases. Germline CDR1 SEHNR, CDR2 FQNEAQ (reference sequence). The CDR3 loop spans 14 amino acids. With 1 base removed from V and 6 bases from J, the gap between germline ends came to 13 bases. CDR3 in DNA: TGTGCCAGCAGCTTAGATATCTCGGGGTCCGAGCAGTACTTC. Its translation: CASSLDISGSEQYF.

In its sample, this clone was seen a few times. The V call is TRBV7-2, the J call TRBJ1-2, with 11 bases lining up with TRBD1. Germline CDR1 reads SGHTA; CDR2 reads FQGNSA. Trimming cost V 4 bases and J 7 bases; bases outside gene matches: 11. This CDR3 spans 16 amino acids. The CDR3 spells CASSSRRTGGAGGYTF. In DNA form, the CDR3 reads TGTGCCAGCAGCTCCCGTAGGACAGGGGGCGCAGGTGGCTACACCTTC.

The chain employs TRBV15 and TRBJ1-1, with D possibly TRBD1 on 5 matching bases. CDR1 LNHNV and CDR2 YYDKDF come from the germline V gene (reference sequence). The CDR3 is 15 residues long. Trimming shortened V by 6 bases and J by 0 bases, and 14 bases separated the two germline ends. DNA of the CDR3: TGTGCCACCAGAATTGGGCAGGGAATGAACACTGAAGCTTTCTTT. This codes for CATRIGQGMNTEAFF.

This clone has just a few counts. CDR3 protein: CASSLGATNRDRAGNTIYF. CDR3 nucleotides: TGTGCCAGCAGCTTAGGTGCCACAAACCGGGACAGGGCTGGAAACACCATATATTTT. The genes are TRBV7-9 and TRBJ1-3, with 9 bases that match TRBD1. Germline V CDR1 and CDR2: SEHNR, FQNEAQ (reference sequence). V lost 1 base and J lost 2; bases outside the gene matches: 12. This CDR3 region has 19 residues.